This T cell receptor beta chain was profiled in a study of shared clonotypes between healthy human individuals. Study-wide context: The donor group consisted of two women and a few men, aged 18 to 49. CD4 naive and memory got three plates each, CD8 naive two, CD8 memory one.

The germline gives CDR1 GTSNPN, CDR2 SVGIG (reference sequence). The CDR3 extends over 14 amino acids. After removal of 5 bases from V and 3 bases from J, the junction contained 3 bases not matched to a gene. The naive CD8 fraction comprised CD45RO-negative cells positively selected for CCR7 and excluded terminally differentiated effector memory CD45RA+ cells. The authors ran the assay at deep level. The assay was immunoSEQ multiplex PCR, and TCRdb's table has in-frame clones only and misses some. The profile shows about 800,000 clones, about 96% of them singletons. Sequenced input: naive CD8+ T cells sorted from blood. This TCR was sampled from a man younger than 45 in good health. V usage is TRBV30 and J usage is TRBJ2-1; 11 positions agree with TRBD2. The CDR3 nucleotides are TGTGCCTGGTATACTAGCGGGAGCTACAATGAGCAGTTCTTC. It codes for CAWYTSGSYNEQFF.